This T cell receptor (beta chain) is drawn from a study of cytotoxic CD8 clonotypes in ibrutinib-treated CLL. Study outcomes and limitations: Starting clonality was above that of age-matched healthy donors and tracked circulating CD8+ T-cell counts.

Comments on this clone: What it binds is unknown.

Clones were read by immunoSEQ multiplex PCR, and TCRdb kept only the in-frame ones, dropping some. Among approximately 74,000 clones, 70% to 90% were seen once, and the ten largest hold about 8%. The authors obtained approximately 2.1 micrograms of genomic DNA from cryopreserved PBMCs for TCR beta libraries. Germline CDR1 SGHDT, CDR2 YYEEEE. Trimming stripped 3 bases from V and 0 bases from J, with 13 bases between. The CDR3 length is 16 residues. The sequence came from a human donor with chronic lymphocytic leukemia. This chain links TRBV5-6 with TRBJ1-5, with a weak D call TRBD1 (5 bases). The sequenced sample was PBMCs, obtained at disease progression, from a patient treated with ibrutinib. The CDR3 loop is CASSSLGLYSNQPQHF. In DNA form, the CDR3 reads TGTGCCAGCAGCTCCCTGGGGCTTTATAGCAATCAGCCCCAGCATTTT.